Included here is one TCR beta chain sequence, with context. The antigen is not known. Relapse after autologous stem cell transplantation occurred in every patient, and brentuximab vedotin exposure varied. The sample is drawn from a study of PD-1 blockade in classical Hodgkin lymphoma. Only in-frame clones appear in the TCRdb table, and some are missing; sequencing was by immunoSEQ multiplex PCR. The table records fewer than 90,000 clones, roughly 91% of them present only once. From germline, CDR1 is LGHNT and CDR2 FRNRAP. The CDR3 sequence is 15 residues long. Trimming cost V 0 bases and J 1 base; bases outside gene matches: 1. General study findings and limits: It was among complete responders that baseline diversity resembled that of newly diagnosed patients. Possible causes of repertoire differences, disease activity or prior therapy, remain undefined. Baseline TCR diversity was reportedly lower in newly diagnosed patients than healthy donors. Exclusion covered patients beginning nivolumab under 1 year post-ASCT.

This chain connects TRBV12-5 to TRBJ2-5; 8 positions match TRBD1. The sequencing used peripheral blood mononuclear cells (PBMCs), collected at baseline. The TCR originated in a human donor with classical Hodgkin lymphoma. Written as DNA, the CDR3 is TGTGCTAGTGGTTTGGTAGGGACAGGCCAAGAGACCCAGTACTTC. Protein: CASGLVGTGQETQYF.